A selection of T cell receptor beta chains follows, all from one sample in a study of blood T cell repertoires in COVID-19. Some clones are missing from TCRdb's copy, which holds only in-frame ones; the method was immunoSEQ multiplex PCR. The repertoire holds some 180,000 clones, with 84% as singletons. Specimen: PBMCs or T cells enriched from blood (not recorded which). The receptors were gathered from a woman in her 30s who had been exposed to COVID-19. Both conserved end residues are part of each CDR3. The D gene is left open where the match is weak. Clone size appears in some rows only: once, few, many, or a class for an expanded clone.

V,J,D,size,CDR3,DNA
TRBV27,TRBJ2-7,TRBD2,-,CASSPGLGFHEQYF,TGTGCCAGCAGTCCCGGACTAGGTTTCCACGAGCAGTACTTC
TRBV7-9,TRBJ2-2,-,-,CASSSRDMNTGELFF,TGTGCCAGCAGCTCCCGGGACATGAACACCGGGGAGCTGTTTTTT
TRBV4-3,TRBJ2-1,TRBD2,-,CASSQAGKAGGHAYNEQFF,TGCGCCAGCAGCCAAGCAGGGAAAGCGGGGGGGCACGCCTACAATGAGCAGTTCTTC
TRBV5-4,TRBJ2-3,TRBD2,once,CASSPAGTRSTDTQYF,TGTGCCAGCAGCCCGGCCGGGACTAGAAGCACAGATACGCAGTATTTT
TRBV9,TRBJ2-7,-,-,CASSVNTGEQYF,TGTGCCAGCAGCGTTAATACGGGGGAGCAGTACTTC
TRBV19,TRBJ1-2,-,-,CASSDRSNGYTF,TGTGCCAGTAGTGACAGGTCCAATGGCTACACCTTC
TRBV27,TRBJ1-2,TRBD1,once,CASTSTGTGRSYTF,TGTGCCAGCACCTCGACCGGGACAGGGAGAAGCTACACCTTC
TRBV9,TRBJ2-5,-,-,CASTVGDYQETQYF,TGTGCCAGCACCGTTGGCGACTACCAAGAGACCCAGTACTTC
TRBV7-7,TRBJ1-3,TRBD1,-,CASSPSTGAPGNTIYF,TGTGCTAGCAGCCCCTCCACAGGGGCTCCTGGAAACACCATATATTTT
TRBV6-1,TRBJ1-2,-,-,CASSERSGYTF,TGTGCCAGCAGTGAGAGAAGCGGCTACACCTTC
TRBV7-6,TRBJ2-2,-,-,CASSLDSRGLTGELFF,TGTGCCAGCAGCTTAGATTCCAGGGGCTTAACCGGGGAGCTGTTTTTT
TRBV5-4,TRBJ1-4,-,few,CASSLAPFATNEKLFF,TGTGCCAGCAGCTTGGCCCCGTTCGCAACTAATGAAAAACTGTTTTTT
TRBV30,TRBJ1-6,TRBD1,once,CAWSVPGTGFKSPLHF,TGTGCCTGGAGTGTACCGGGGACAGGATTTAAGTCACCCCTCCACTTT
TRBV7-2,TRBJ2-5,-,-,CASSLALGAGSSFQETQYF,TGTGCCAGCAGCTTAGCGCTAGGTGCCGGGTCTAGTTTCCAAGAGACCCAGTACTTC
TRBV6-5,TRBJ2-2,-,-,CASSYSAGGTGELFF,TGTGCCAGCAGTTACTCGGCTGGCGGCACCGGGGAGCTGTTTTTT
TRBV19,TRBJ1-2,-,-,CASSGGAIANYGYTF,TGTGCCAGTAGTGGGGGGGCTATAGCTAACTATGGCTACACCTTC
TRBV29-1,TRBJ2-5,TRBD1,-,CSVDRAQETQYF,TGCAGCGTGGACAGGGCCCAAGAGACCCAGTACTTC
TRBV9,TRBJ1-1,-,-,CASSPFIQGSEAFF,TGTGCCAGCAGCCCATTTATTCAGGGCTCTGAAGCTTTCTTT
TRBV5-4,TRBJ2-7,-,once,CASSVTGTSYEQYF,TGTGCCAGCAGCGTGACAGGGACTTCCTACGAGCAGTACTTC
TRBV6-5,TRBJ1-1,-,-,CASSYSDRMNTEAFF,TGTGCCAGCAGTTACTCGGACAGAATGAACACTGAAGCTTTCTTT
TRBV24-1,TRBJ1-2,-,-,CATEPSWSYGYTF,TGTGCCACCGAGCCGTCATGGAGCTATGGCTACACCTTC
TRBV7-9,TRBJ2-5,-,-,CASSLVRETQYF,TGTGCCAGCAGCTTAGTCCGGGAGACCCAGTACTTC
TRBV7-9,TRBJ1-4,-,-,CASSPRGGETNEKLFF,TGTGCCAGCAGCCCCCGCGGGGGCGAGACTAATGAAAAACTGTTTTTT
TRBV6-5,TRBJ2-2,-,-,CASSGVITGELFF,TGTGCCAGCAGCGGGGTTATTACCGGGGAGCTGTTTTTT
TRBV14,TRBJ1-3,TRBD1,-,CASSPLGQRNTIYF,TGTGCCAGCAGCCCGTTGGGACAGAGAAACACCATATATTTT
TRBV10-3,TRBJ1-1,TRBD1,-,CAISTGTGKWAGGTEAFF,TGTGCCATCAGTACCGGGACAGGGAAATGGGCCGGAGGTACTGAAGCTTTCTTT
TRBV3-1/TRBV3-2,TRBJ1-5,-,-,CASSQGRETYQPQHF,TGTGCCAGCAGCCAAGGGCGGGAGACGTATCAGCCCCAGCATTTT
TRBV3-1/TRBV3-2,TRBJ1-2,-,-,CASSQRGALWGYTF,TGTGCCAGCAGCCAAAGGGGTGCTTTATGGGGCTACACCTTC
TRBV12-3/TRBV12-4,TRBJ2-7,TRBD1,-,CASSFRDSSEQYF,TGTGCCAGCAGTTTCCGGGACAGCTCCGAGCAGTACTTC
TRBV19,TRBJ1-5,-,-,CASMSGNQPQHF,TGTGCCAGTATGTCAGGGAATCAGCCCCAGCATTTT